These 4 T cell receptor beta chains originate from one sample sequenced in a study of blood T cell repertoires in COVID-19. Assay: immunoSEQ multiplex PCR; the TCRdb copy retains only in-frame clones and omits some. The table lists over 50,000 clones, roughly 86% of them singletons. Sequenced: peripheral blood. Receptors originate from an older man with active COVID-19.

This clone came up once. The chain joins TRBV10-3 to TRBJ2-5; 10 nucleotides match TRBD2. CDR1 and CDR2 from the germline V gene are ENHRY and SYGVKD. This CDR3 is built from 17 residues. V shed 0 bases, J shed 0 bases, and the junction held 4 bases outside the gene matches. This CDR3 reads CAISESGSGGYQETQYF. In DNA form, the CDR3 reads TGTGCCATCAGTGAGTCCGGTAGCGGGGGGTACCAAGAGACCCAGTACTTC.

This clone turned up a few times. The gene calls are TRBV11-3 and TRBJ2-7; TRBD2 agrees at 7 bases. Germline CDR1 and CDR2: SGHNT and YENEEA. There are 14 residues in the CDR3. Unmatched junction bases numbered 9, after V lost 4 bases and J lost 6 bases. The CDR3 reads CASSSLLPGGEQYF. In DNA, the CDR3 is TGTGCCAGCAGCTCTTTACTCCCGGGGGGCGAGCAGTACTTC.

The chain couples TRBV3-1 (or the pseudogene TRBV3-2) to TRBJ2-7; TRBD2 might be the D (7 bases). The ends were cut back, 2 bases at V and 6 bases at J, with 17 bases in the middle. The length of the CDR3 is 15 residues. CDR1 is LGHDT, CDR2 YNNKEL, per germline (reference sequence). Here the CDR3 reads CASSQYLGGGFEQYF. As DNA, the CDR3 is TGTGCCAGCAGCCAATATTTAGGGGGGGGTTTCGAGCAGTACTTC.

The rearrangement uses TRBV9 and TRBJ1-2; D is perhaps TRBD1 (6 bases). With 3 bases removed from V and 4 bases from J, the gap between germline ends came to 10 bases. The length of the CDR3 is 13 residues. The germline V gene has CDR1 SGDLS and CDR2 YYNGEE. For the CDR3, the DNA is TGTGCCAGCAGCGCCGCGACAGGCTATGGCTACACCTTC. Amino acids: CASSAATGYGYTF.